These 2 T cell receptor beta chains were sequenced from one sample in a study of blood T cell repertoires in COVID-19 (dated by TCRdb to 2020 to 2021). Library preparation employed the immunoSEQ multiplex PCR assay. Here the immuneACCESS table is served through TCRdb, limited to in-frame sequences with V and J called. Missing clones are a known gap in these copies; in checked studies unresolved V genes cover under half, and the rest lacks a known reason. The sample records over 45,000 clones, roughly nine tenths of which are singletons. The ten top clones hold around two fifths of the sample. Source material: peripheral blood. Source of these receptors: a woman aged 60-75 years with COVID-19, enrolled during active disease.

The chain has TRBV30 and TRBJ1-5; 9 bases match TRBD1. Germline-derived CDR1 and CDR2 are GTSNPN and SVGIG (reference sequence). V lost 0 bases to trimming and J lost 9 bases; unmatched junction nucleotides: 6. The CDR3 loop spans 14 amino acids. The CDR3 loop is CAWSVQTGGSPQHF. The CDR3 DNA follows: TGTGCCTGGAGTGTACAAACAGGGGGCTCGCCCCAGCATTTT.

The chain is built from TRBV30 and TRBJ1-2, with no clear D. This CDR3 region has 11 residues. Germline lookup yields CDR1 GTSNPN and CDR2 SVGIG (reference sequence). V was trimmed by 1 base and J by 5 bases, leaving 5 bases between them. The CDR3 nucleotides read TGTGCCTGGAGTGCGGGGTATGGCTACACCTTC. It yields the protein CAWSAGYGYTF. Complete variable domain (other parts from reference TRBV30 and TRBJ1-2): SQTIHQWPATLVQPVGSPLSLECTVEGTSNPNLYWYRQAAGRGLQLLFYSVGIGQISSEVPQNLSASRPQDRQFILSSKKLLLSDSGFYLCAWSAGYGYTFGSGTRLTVV.